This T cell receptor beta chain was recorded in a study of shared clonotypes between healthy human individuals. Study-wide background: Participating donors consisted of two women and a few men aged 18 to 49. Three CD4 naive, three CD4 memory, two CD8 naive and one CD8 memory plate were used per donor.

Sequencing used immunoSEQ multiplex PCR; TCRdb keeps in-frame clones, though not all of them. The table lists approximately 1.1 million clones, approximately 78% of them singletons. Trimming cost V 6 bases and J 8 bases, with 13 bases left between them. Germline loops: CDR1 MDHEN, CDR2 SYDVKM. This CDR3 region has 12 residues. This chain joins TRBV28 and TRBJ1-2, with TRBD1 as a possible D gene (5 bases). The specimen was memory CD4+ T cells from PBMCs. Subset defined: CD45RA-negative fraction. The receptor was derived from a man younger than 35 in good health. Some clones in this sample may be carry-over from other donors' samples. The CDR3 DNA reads TGTGCCAGCAGCTATTCCTGGGACGGCTACACCTTC. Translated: CASSYSWDGYTF.